These T cell receptor beta chains were read from a single sample in a study of T cells in tuberculosis. Only in-frame clones appear in the TCRdb table, and some are missing; sequencing was by immunoSEQ multiplex PCR. Altogether 30,000 to 40,000 clones are present, under 98% being singletons, with the ten largest covering less than 7.5%. Sequenced: PBMCs. These receptors were obtained from a donor aged 10-29 years with latent tuberculosis or without tuberculosis infection. CDR3s include the opening cysteine and the closing phenylalanine or tryptophan. Fields, in order: J gene, V gene, D gene, clone size, CDR3 DNA, CDR3 protein. D genes are given only for firm matches. A row's size may be missing; if present it is once, few, many or a size class.

>TRBJ2-3|TRBV7-9|TRBD2|once
TGTGCCAGCAGCTCTAGCGGGAGGGCCGAAAGCACAGATACGCAGTATTTT
CASSSSGRAESTDTQYF
>TRBJ2-3|TRBV29-1|TRBD2|NA
TGCAGCGTTTATAGCGGGGACCGCGATACGCAGTATTTT
CSVYSGDRDTQYF
>TRBJ1-2|TRBV5-1|TRBD1|NA
TGCGCCAGCAGTCCGGCGCGGGGGACAGGCTATGGCTACACCTTC
CASSPARGTGYGYTF
>TRBJ2-2|TRBV5-1|NA|NA
TGCGCCAGCAGCTTCAAACAGGGCCCCGGGGAGCTGTTTTTT
CASSFKQGPGELFF
>TRBJ1-3|TRBV6-1|NA|NA
TGTGCCAGCAGTGACAAGAGCGGCTGGCACACCATATATTTT
CASSDKSGWHTIYF
>TRBJ1-2|TRBV4-2|NA|NA
TGTGCCAGCAGCCCAGGGGAGAGAGGCTACACCTTC
CASSPGERGYTF
>TRBJ2-7|TRBV5-1|NA|NA
TGCGCCAGCAGCTCCCCCCTCGGGGGAGGTAACTACGAGCAGTACTTC
CASSSPLGGGNYEQYF
>TRBJ1-2|TRBV2|NA|NA
TGTGCCAGCAGTGCATCTAACTATGGCTACACCTTC
CASSASNYGYTF
>TRBJ2-7|TRBV28|TRBD1|NA
TGTGCCAGCAGTTTGGGACAGACCTACTACGAGCAGTACTTC
CASSLGQTYYEQYF
>TRBJ2-5|TRBV5-1|NA|NA
TGCGCCAGCAGCTTGTGGCAGGCGATGGAGACCCAGTACTTC
CASSLWQAMETQYF
>TRBJ1-1|TRBV5-4|NA|NA
TGTGCCAGCAGCTTGAGGGGGTACGGGAACACTGAAGCTTTCTTT
CASSLRGYGNTEAFF
>TRBJ1-5|TRBV7-9|NA|NA
TGTGCCAGCAGCTTAACAAATCAGCCCCAGCATTTT
CASSLTNQPQHF
>TRBJ1-5|TRBV5-1|NA|NA
TGCGCCAGCAGCTTGGCGGGAAGCAATCAGCCCCAGCATTTT
CASSLAGSNQPQHF
>TRBJ1-1|TRBV30|NA|once
TGTGCCTCAAGAGAAACGAACACTGAAGCTTTCTTT
CASRETNTEAFF
>TRBJ1-1|TRBV27|NA|NA
TGTGCCAGCAGTTCGTGGACAGTGAACACTGAAGCTTTCTTT
CASSSWTVNTEAFF
>TRBJ2-1|TRBV7-2|NA|NA
TGTGCCAGCAGCTTAGGTGGGGGGGCCAATGAGCAGTTCTTC
CASSLGGGANEQFF
>TRBJ2-4|TRBV19|NA|once
TGTGCCAGTAGTAGATCGGGACTGAATTACGGGACCAAAAACATTCAGTACTTC
CASSRSGLNYGTKNIQYF
>TRBJ1-4|TRBV9|NA|NA
TGTGCCAGCAGCGTAGGCGCGACAGATAGTAATGAAAAACTGTTTTTT
CASSVGATDSNEKLFF
>TRBJ2-2|TRBV4-2|TRBD2|NA
TGTGCCAGCAGCCATCTGGCGGGGGGAGGGACCGGGGAGCTGTTTTTT
CASSHLAGGGTGELFF
>TRBJ2-7|TRBV4-1|NA|NA
TGCGCCAGCAGCCAAGAAGGGGGTGTCTACGAGCAGTACTTC
CASSQEGGVYEQYF
>TRBJ2-7|TRBV5-5|NA|NA
TGTGCCAGCAGCTACCCGAGCGGGTACGAGCAGTACTTC
CASSYPSGYEQYF
>TRBJ2-3|TRBV5-1|NA|once
TGCGCCAGCAGCTTTCAGCGGATCACAGATACGCAGTATTTT
CASSFQRITDTQYF
>TRBJ1-2|TRBV9|NA|NA
TGTGCCAGCAGCGGGGAACCGACAGGATCAGGGTATGGCTACACCTTC
CASSGEPTGSGYGYTF
>TRBJ2-7|TRBV27|TRBD2|NA
TGTGCCAGCAGTTTAGCGGGAGTTTCCTACGAGCAGTACTTC
CASSLAGVSYEQYF
>TRBJ2-1|TRBV7-8|TRBD2|NA
TGTGCCAGCAGCTTTGGGAGGGCCAGCTCCTACAATGAGCAGTTCTTC
CASSFGRASSYNEQFF
>TRBJ2-7|TRBV10-3|TRBD2|NA
TGTGCCATCAGTGAGTCGACTAGCGGGACCTACGAGCAGTACTTC
CAISESTSGTYEQYF
>TRBJ1-2|TRBV18|TRBD1|NA
TGTGCCAGCTCACTGGGACAGGGGACCTATGGCTACACCTTC
CASSLGQGTYGYTF
>TRBJ1-3|TRBV18|NA|NA
TGTGCCAGCTCACCTTCAGGGGAAGTCAACACCATATATTTT
CASSPSGEVNTIYF
>TRBJ2-5|TRBV4-1|NA|NA
TGCGCCAGCAGCCAGATTATAGACAGTCAAGAGACCCAGTACTTC
CASSQIIDSQETQYF
>TRBJ1-1|TRBV18|TRBD1|NA
TGTGCCAGCTCCCAGAGGACAGGGGGCGAGACTGAAGCTTTCTTT
CASSQRTGGETEAFF
>TRBJ2-5|TRBV11-1|TRBD2|NA
TGTGCCAGCAGCTCCTACCGCGGGGGGGGACAACGTAAAGAGACCCAGTACTTC
CASSSYRGGGQRKETQYF
>TRBJ1-5|TRBV2|NA|once
TGTGCCAGCAGGTTGGAAGGGGCCCGGGCCCAGCATTTT
CASRLEGARAQHF
>TRBJ2-2|TRBV2|NA|NA
TGTGCCAGCGGAGGGGCAGGGGGTACCGGGGAGCTGTTTTTT
CASGGAGGTGELFF
>TRBJ2-7|TRBV27|NA|NA
TGTGCCAGCAGTTTAGTCGCCGGGTATTCCTACGAGCAGTACTTC
CASSLVAGYSYEQYF
>TRBJ1-2|TRBV4-2|NA|NA
TGTGCCAGCAGCCAAGATAAGGCAGGGTGGGTCCTATATGGCTACACCTTC
CASSQDKAGWVLYGYTF
>TRBJ2-7|TRBV5-1|NA|NA
TGCGCCAGCAGCCTCTCTCCAGGGGCGGGCTACGAGCAGTACTTC
CASSLSPGAGYEQYF
>TRBJ1-1|TRBV18|NA|NA
TGTGCCAGCTCACCGGGACACCAGAACACTGAAGCTTTCTTT
CASSPGHQNTEAFF
>TRBJ1-4|TRBV18|TRBD1|NA
TGTGCCAGCTCACCAACAGGGGAAGAAAAACTGTTTTTT
CASSPTGEEKLFF
>TRBJ2-7|TRBV27|NA|NA
TGTGCCACAGCCCCGGGGGGCCCGCCTATCGAGCAGTACTTC
CATAPGGPPIEQYF
>TRBJ2-7|TRBV10-1|NA|NA
TGCGCCAGCAGTCAAGAGGGGGATTACGAGCAGTACTTC
CASSQEGDYEQYF
>TRBJ1-5|TRBV9|TRBD1|NA
TGTGCCAGCAGCTCCGGACAGGGGGCGGGTCAGCCCCAGCATTTT
CASSSGQGAGQPQHF
>TRBJ1-4|TRBV5-6|NA|NA
TGTGCCAGCAGCTCGCGATTTATACAGGGAAAGAATGAAAAACTGTTTTTT
CASSSRFIQGKNEKLFF
>TRBJ2-4|TRBV14|NA|NA
TGTGCCAGCAGCACTTTTGTACAGGTCCTAGCCAAAAACATTCAGTACTTC
CASSTFVQVLAKNIQYF
>TRBJ2-1|TRBV28|TRBD2|NA
TGTGCCAGCAGTGGGCTAGCGGCAAGCTCCTACAATGAGCAGTTCTTC
CASSGLAASSYNEQFF
>TRBJ2-6|TRBV5-4|TRBD2|NA
TGTGCCAGCAAGGGACTAGCGGGGCACTCTGGGGCCAACGTCCTGACTTTC
CASKGLAGHSGANVLTF
>TRBJ2-7|TRBV27|TRBD2|NA
TGTGCCAGCAGTCGGACCCCCGGGACTAGCGGGAGCTCCTACGAGCAGTACTTC
CASSRTPGTSGSSYEQYF
>TRBJ2-5|TRBV7-2|TRBD1|NA
TGTGCCAGCAGCTCCCCCCAGGGGGCGGTGGAGACCCAGTACTTC
CASSSPQGAVETQYF
>TRBJ1-2|TRBV28|NA|NA
TGTGGATACTATACGGTCCATGGCTACACCTTC
CGYYTVHGYTF
>TRBJ1-1|TRBV30|NA|NA
TGTGCCTGGAGCCCACCGGGCAGGGTAGGCACTGAAGCTTTCTTT
CAWSPPGRVGTEAFF
>TRBJ1-1|TRBV29-1|NA|NA
TGCAGCGTTGAAGATTCCCCCTGGGGAGGGTCAATGGACACTGAAGCTTTCTTT
CSVEDSPWGGSMDTEAFF
>TRBJ2-1|TRBV5-4|TRBD2|NA
TGTGCCAGCAGCTTGGTAACGGGAGGGCCTGTCGGGAATGAGCAGTTCTTC
CASSLVTGGPVGNEQFF
>TRBJ2-3|TRBV11-2|TRBD1|NA
TGTGCCAGCAGCTCTTGGACAGGGTGGGGCACAGATACGCAGTATTTT
CASSSWTGWGTDTQYF
>TRBJ2-7|TRBV7-2|TRBD2|NA
TGTGCCAGCAGCTTAGAAGGCGGGAGTAGGTACGAGCAGTACTTC
CASSLEGGSRYEQYF
>TRBJ2-1|TRBV5-1|NA|NA
TGCGCCAGCAGCTTGAAACAGGGTACCTACAATGAGCAGTTCTTC
CASSLKQGTYNEQFF
>TRBJ2-1|TRBV9|NA|NA
TGTGCCAGCAGCGAAGGGGTGGCAACCTCAAGAGGTGAGCAGTTCTTC
CASSEGVATSRGEQFF
>TRBJ1-2|TRBV5-8|NA|NA
TGTGCCAGCAGCTTGGAGCAGGAAACTAACTATGGCTACACCTTC
CASSLEQETNYGYTF
>TRBJ2-3|TRBV28|NA|NA
TGTGCCAGCAGTCCCGTCGACATCGCCACAGATACGCAGTATTTT
CASSPVDIATDTQYF
>TRBJ2-7|TRBV21-1|NA|NA
TGTGCCAGCAGCAAAGGGGCTAGCGGATTCGTCTACGAGCAGTACTTC
CASSKGASGFVYEQYF
>TRBJ2-5|TRBV2|NA|NA
TGTGCCAGCACCCAACTAGCCGTTAAGGGGACCCAGTACTTC
CASTQLAVKGTQYF